The sequence of this T cell receptor beta chain was determined in a study of cytomegalovirus exposure and HLA in healthy donors. Germline assignment: CDR1 SGHTA and CDR2 FQGTGA. V gave up 4 bases and J gave up 4 bases; unmatched junction bases: 4. The CDR3 loop spans 15 amino acids. PCR was performed using 60 Vbeta and 13 Jbeta primers. Generated by immunoSEQ multiplex PCR, the TCRdb table keeps only in-frame clones and is missing some. The sample records about 45,000 clones, roughly nine tenths being singletons. Healthy donors of bone marrow made up the group. Concerning this clone: Antigen specificity is unknown.

Study results and caveats: In vitro confirmation showed three CMV-associated chains to be CMV antigen specific. Most TCR sequences showed up rarely, but some public TCRs showed up in many donors.

The sample consisted of PBMCs. The rearrangement joins TRBV7-3 to TRBJ1-1; 12 bases align to TRBD1. The receptor comes from a woman between 35 and 50 years old in good health and CMV-seropositive. The CDR3 DNA is TGTGCCAGCAGCTCAGAGGGACAGGGGGCCACTGAAGCTTTCTTT. This codes for CASSSEGQGATEAFF.